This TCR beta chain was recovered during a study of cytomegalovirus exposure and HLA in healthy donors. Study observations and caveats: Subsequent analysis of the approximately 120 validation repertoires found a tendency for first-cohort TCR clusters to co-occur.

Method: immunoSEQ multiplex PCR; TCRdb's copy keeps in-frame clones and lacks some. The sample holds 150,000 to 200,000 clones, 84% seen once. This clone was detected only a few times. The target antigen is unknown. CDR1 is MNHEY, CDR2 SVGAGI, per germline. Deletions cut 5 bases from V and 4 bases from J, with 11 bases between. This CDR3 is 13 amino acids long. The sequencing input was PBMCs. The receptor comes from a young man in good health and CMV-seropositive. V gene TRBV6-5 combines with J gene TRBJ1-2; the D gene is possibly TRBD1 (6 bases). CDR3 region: CASSPDRSYGYTF. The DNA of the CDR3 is TGTGCCAGCAGTCCCGACAGGAGCTATGGCTACACCTTC.